Below are 17 T cell receptor beta chains sequenced from a single sample in a study of blood T cell repertoires in COVID-19. Measured with immunoSEQ multiplex PCR; TCRdb has only the in-frame clones, and not every one. The repertoire holds over 300,000 clones, with 70% to 90% as singletons. Sample: PBMCs or T cells enriched from blood (not recorded which). Source of these receptors: a woman in her 30s with acute COVID-19.

V is TRBV2 and J is TRBJ1-1; D may be TRBD1 (5 bases). Germline-derived CDR1 and CDR2 are SNHLY and FYNNEI. This CDR3 spans 15 amino acids. V gave up 6 bases and J gave up 1 base, with 15 bases separating them. The CDR3 loop reads CASRDKARGNTEAFF. Here the CDR3 DNA reads TGTGCCAGCAGGGACAAGGCAAGGGGGAACACTGAAGCTTTCTTT.

The chain joins TRBV29-1 to TRBJ2-1, with D maybe TRBD2 (7 bases). Per germline, CDR1 SQVTM and CDR2 ANQGSEA. Trimming stripped 4 bases from V and 0 bases from J, with 13 bases between. The CDR3 has 15 residues. The CDR3: CSVGGGSGSYNEQFF. CDR3 sequence (DNA): TGCAGCGTTGGGGGGGGCAGCGGCTCCTACAATGAGCAGTTCTTC.

The chain recombines TRBV10-2 with TRBJ1-1; D is undetermined. CDR1 is WSHSY, CDR2 SAAADI, per germline. Trimming removed 3 bases from V and 1 base from J, with 21 bases in between. The CDR3 loop spans 18 amino acids. CDR3 DNA: TGCGCCAGCAGTGACCCCATCGCAACTACCCGTGGGAACACTGAAGCTTTCTTT. It encodes CASSDPIATTRGNTEAFF.

The rearrangement uses TRBV30 and TRBJ2-7, with D maybe TRBD2 (5 bases). Trimming removed 5 bases from V and 4 bases from J, with 12 bases in between. CDR1 and CDR2 from the germline V gene are GTSNPN and SVGIG (reference sequence). The CDR3 is 12 residues long. The chain's CDR3 is CAWSPSGYEQYF. CDR3 bases: TGTGCCTGGTCCCCTTCGGGGTACGAGCAGTACTTC. The complete variable domain, with remaining parts taken from reference TRBV30 and TRBJ2-7, reads SQTIHQWPATLVQPVGSPLSLECTVEGTSNPNLYWYRQAAGRGLQLLFYSVGIGQISSEVPQNLSASRPQDRQFILSSKKLLLSDSGFYLCAWSPSGYEQYFGPGTRLTVT.

This clone was seen only once. The CDR3 nucleotides are TGCGCCAGCAGCCTTCAGGGCACAGATACGCAGTATTTT. Translated: CASSLQGTDTQYF. The chain is built from TRBV4-1 and TRBJ2-3; no firm D call. The CDR3 runs to 13 residues. From germline, CDR1 is MGHRA and CDR2 YSYEKL. V gave up 4 bases and J gave up 1 base, with 6 bases separating them.

V usage is TRBV5-1 and J usage is TRBJ1-6; TRBD1 might be the D (6 bases). Germline-derived CDR1 and CDR2 are SGHRS and YFSETQ. The ends were cut back, 0 bases at V and 7 bases at J, with 11 bases in the middle. The CDR3 length is 15 residues. The CDR3 is CASSLGVRGNSPLHF. The DNA for the CDR3 is TGCGCCAGCAGCTTGGGGGTCAGGGGCAATTCACCCCTCCACTTT.

The chain has TRBV7-8 and TRBJ2-3; weak D call: TRBD1 (5 bases). This CDR3 is 15 amino acids long. The germline gives CDR1 SGHVS, CDR2 FQNEAQ. Trimming took off 1 base at V and 3 bases at J, with 11 bases between the two ends. The DNA for the CDR3 is TGTGCCAGCAGCTTAGGGGTTCAGGGAACAGATACGCAGTATTTT. Protein sequence: CASSLGVQGTDTQYF. Based on the CDR3 plus reference TRBV7-8 and TRBJ2-3, the full variable domain is GAGVSQSPRYKVAKRGQDVALRCDPISGHVSLFWYQQALGQGPEFLTYFQNEAQLDKSGLPSDRFFAERPEGSVSTLKIQRTQQEDSAVYLCASSLGVQGTDTQYFGPGTRLTVL.

The genes are TRBV9 and TRBJ1-6, with TRBD1 matching 8 bases. This CDR3 has 14 residues. Trimming removed 4 bases from V and 7 bases from J; junction bases left unmatched: 4. Germline V lookup: CDR1 SGDLS, CDR2 YYNGEE. This CDR3 is CASSQDRANSPLHF. The CDR3 DNA reads TGTGCCAGCAGCCAGGACAGGGCCAATTCACCCCTCCACTTT.

The rearrangement uses TRBV4-1 and TRBJ2-2; 8 bases align to TRBD2. Per germline, CDR1 MGHRA and CDR2 YSYEKL. V lost 1 base, J lost 5 bases, and 6 bases stayed unmatched. The CDR3 is 16 amino acids. The CDR3 sequence: CASSQGWRGATGELFF. DNA of the CDR3: TGCGCCAGCAGCCAAGGTTGGCGGGGGGCAACCGGGGAGCTGTTTTTT.

The rearrangement joins TRBV7-9 to TRBJ1-1; D may be TRBD1 (6 bases). Per germline, CDR1 SEHNR and CDR2 FQNEAQ (reference sequence). The V and J ends lost 5 bases and 8 bases respectively, with 15 bases between them. CDR3 size: 13 residues. This CDR3 reads CASSPRQGKEAFF. In nucleotides, the CDR3 is TGTGCCAGCAGCCCCCGTCAGGGGAAGGAAGCTTTCTTT.

The chain carries TRBV6-5 and TRBJ2-5, with 7 bases matching TRBD1. CDR1 MNHEY and CDR2 SVGAGI come from the germline V gene. J lost 1 base, V lost 6 bases, and 2 bases had no gene match. This CDR3 comprises 13 residues. The CDR3 region is CASRDRFQETQYF. CDR3 DNA sequence: TGTGCCAGCAGGGACAGGTTCCAAGAGACCCAGTACTTC.

V gene TRBV7-9 combines with J gene TRBJ2-1; D is possibly TRBD2 (6 bases). CDR1 is SEHNR and CDR2 is FQNEAQ in the germline V gene (reference sequence). There are 14 residues in the CDR3. V gave up 10 bases and J gave up 5 bases, with 18 bases separating them. In nucleotides, the CDR3 is TGTGCCACATCAAGGGGCGGGGCCAACAATGAGCAGTTCTTC. Its protein product is CATSRGGANNEQFF.

In its sample, this clone was seen a few times. The chain links TRBV5-4 to TRBJ1-2; D gene unclear. With 3 bases removed from V and 4 bases from J, the gap between germline ends came to 10 bases. CDR3 length: 13 residues. CDR1 and CDR2 from the germline V gene are SGHNT and YYREEE (reference sequence). The CDR3 is CASSWVGTYGYTF. In DNA form, the CDR3 reads TGTGCCAGCAGCTGGGTGGGCACCTATGGCTACACCTTC.

Only one count was recorded for this clone. This sequence joins TRBV24-1 and TRBJ2-1, with a weak D call TRBD2 (6 bases). V lost 0 bases, J lost 0 bases, and 8 bases lay in between. The CDR3 covers 16 residues. The germline V gene encodes CDR1 KGHDR and CDR2 SFDVKD. CDR3 protein: CATSDLYGSSYNEQFF. The CDR3 bases are TGTGCCACCAGTGATTTGTACGGGAGCTCCTACAATGAGCAGTTCTTC.

Notes on this clone: This same CDR3 is encoded by further DNA sequences in the sample. V gene TRBV6-5 combines with J gene TRBJ2-2; D possibly corresponds to TRBD2 (5 bases). The CDR3 has 13 residues. Per germline, CDR1 MNHEY and CDR2 SVGAGI. V lost 2 bases and J lost 4, with 5 bases in between. CDR3 nucleotides: TGTGCCAGCAGTTACGGAGGCACCGGGGAGCTGTTTTTT. Protein sequence: CASSYGGTGELFF.

CDR3 sequence (DNA): TGTGCCTGGAGTCCGTCATCGGGTTCGGGGGAAAAACTGTTTTTT. Translating it yields CAWSPSSGSGEKLFF. The genes are TRBV30 and TRBJ1-4; D is ambiguous. This CDR3 has 15 amino acids. CDR1 and CDR2 from the germline V gene are GTSNPN and SVGIG (reference sequence). The V and J ends lost 2 bases and 8 bases respectively, with 18 bases between them.

The rearrangement joins TRBV7-2 to TRBJ2-1, with 10 bases that match TRBD2. Germline V gene sequence: CDR1 SGHTA, CDR2 FQGNSA. Trimming cost V 4 bases and J 7 bases; bases outside gene matches: 13. This CDR3 has 17 amino acids. In DNA, the CDR3 is TGTGCCAGCAGCTGGAGGGGACTAAGCGGGGGGGAAAATGAGCAGTTCTTC. Amino acids: CASSWRGLSGGENEQFF. Supplemented by reference TRBV7-2 and TRBJ2-1, the full variable domain reads GAGVSQSPSNKVTEKGKDVELRCDPISGHTALYWYRQSLGQGLEFLIYFQGNSAPDKSGLPSDRFSAERTGGSVSTLTIQRTQQEDSAVYLCASSWRGLSGGENEQFFGPGTRLTVL.